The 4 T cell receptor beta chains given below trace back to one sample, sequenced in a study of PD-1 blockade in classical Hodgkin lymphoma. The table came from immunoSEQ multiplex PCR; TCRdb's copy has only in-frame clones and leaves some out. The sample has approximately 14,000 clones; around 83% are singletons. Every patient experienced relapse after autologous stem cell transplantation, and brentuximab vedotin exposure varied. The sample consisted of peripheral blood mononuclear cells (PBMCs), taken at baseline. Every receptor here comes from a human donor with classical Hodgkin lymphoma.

In nucleotides, the CDR3 is TGTGCCATCACCCGGTTTTGGAATGAGCAGTTCTTC. Translating it yields CAITRFWNEQFF. J is TRBJ2-1 and V is TRBV6-1; D unresolved. The CDR3 runs 12 residues. Trimming pared 10 bases from V and 7 bases from J, leaving 14 bases between. Germline V CDR1 and CDR2: MNHNS, SASEGT.

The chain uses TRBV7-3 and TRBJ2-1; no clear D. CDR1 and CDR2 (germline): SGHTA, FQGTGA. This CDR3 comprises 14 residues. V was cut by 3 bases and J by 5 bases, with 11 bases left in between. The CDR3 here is CASSFGYSNNEQFF. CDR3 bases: TGTGCCAGCAGCTTTGGTTACAGTAACAATGAGCAGTTCTTC.

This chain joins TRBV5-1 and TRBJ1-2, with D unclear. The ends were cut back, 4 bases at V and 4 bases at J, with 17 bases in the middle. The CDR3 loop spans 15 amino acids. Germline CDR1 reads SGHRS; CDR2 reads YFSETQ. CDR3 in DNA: TGCGCCAGCAGCAAGGAAACCGGGATCTTCTATGGCTACACCTTC. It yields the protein CASSKETGIFYGYTF.

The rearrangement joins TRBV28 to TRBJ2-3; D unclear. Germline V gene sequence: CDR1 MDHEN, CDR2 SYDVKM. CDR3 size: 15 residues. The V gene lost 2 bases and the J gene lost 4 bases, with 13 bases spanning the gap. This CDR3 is CASSLASDQADTQYF. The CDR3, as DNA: TGTGCCAGCAGTTTAGCCTCGGACCAGGCAGATACGCAGTATTTT. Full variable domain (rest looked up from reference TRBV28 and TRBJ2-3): DVKVTQSSRYLVKRTGEKVFLECVQDMDHENMFWYRQDPGLGLRLIYFSYDVKMKEKGDIPEGYSVSREKKERFSLILESASTNQTSMYLCASSLASDQADTQYFGPGTRLTVL.